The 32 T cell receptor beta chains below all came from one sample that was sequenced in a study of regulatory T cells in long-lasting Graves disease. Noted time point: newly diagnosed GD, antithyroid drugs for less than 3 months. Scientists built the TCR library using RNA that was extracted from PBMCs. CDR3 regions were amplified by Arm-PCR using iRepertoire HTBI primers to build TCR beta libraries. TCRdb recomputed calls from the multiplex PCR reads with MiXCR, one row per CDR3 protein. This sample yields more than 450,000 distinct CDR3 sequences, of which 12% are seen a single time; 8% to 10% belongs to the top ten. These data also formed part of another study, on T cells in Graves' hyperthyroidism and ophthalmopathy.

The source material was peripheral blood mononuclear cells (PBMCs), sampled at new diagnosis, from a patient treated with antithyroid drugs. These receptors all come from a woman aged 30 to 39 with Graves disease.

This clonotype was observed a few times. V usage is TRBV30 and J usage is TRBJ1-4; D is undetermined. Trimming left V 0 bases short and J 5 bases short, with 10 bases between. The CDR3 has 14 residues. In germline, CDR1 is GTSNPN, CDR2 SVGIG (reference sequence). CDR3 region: CAWSVRNKNEKLFF. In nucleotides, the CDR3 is TGTGCCTGGAGTGTACGTAATAAGAATGAAAAACTGTTTTTT.

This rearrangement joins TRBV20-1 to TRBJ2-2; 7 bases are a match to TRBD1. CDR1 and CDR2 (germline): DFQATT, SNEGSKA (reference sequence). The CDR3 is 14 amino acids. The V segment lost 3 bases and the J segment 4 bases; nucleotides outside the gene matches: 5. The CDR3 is CSARTGYGTGELFF. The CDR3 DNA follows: TGCAGTGCTAGGACAGGGTATGGCACCGGGGAGCTGTTTTTT.

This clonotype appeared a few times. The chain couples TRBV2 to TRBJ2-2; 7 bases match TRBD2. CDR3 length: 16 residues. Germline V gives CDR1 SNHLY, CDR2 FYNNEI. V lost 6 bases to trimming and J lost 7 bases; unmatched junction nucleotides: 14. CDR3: CASRAGLGGTGGELFF. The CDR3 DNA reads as TGTGCCAGCAGGGCCGGTCTGGGGGGGACTGGCGGGGAGCTGTTTTTT.

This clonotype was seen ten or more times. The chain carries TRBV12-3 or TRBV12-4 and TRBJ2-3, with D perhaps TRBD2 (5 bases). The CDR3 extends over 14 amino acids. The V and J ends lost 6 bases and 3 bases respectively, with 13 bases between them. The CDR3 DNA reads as TGTGCCAGCAGCCAACTTGGGAGAACAGATACGCAGTATTTT. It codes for CASSQLGRTDTQYF.

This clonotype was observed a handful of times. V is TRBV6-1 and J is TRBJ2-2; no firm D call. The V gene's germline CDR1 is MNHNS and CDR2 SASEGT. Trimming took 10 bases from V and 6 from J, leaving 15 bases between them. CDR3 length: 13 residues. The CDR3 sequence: CAIRLGIPGELFF. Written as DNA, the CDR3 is TGTGCCATCCGACTTGGAATCCCCGGGGAGCTGTTTTTT.

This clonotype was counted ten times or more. CDR3 sequence: CASSLDRLAGNNEQFF. The CDR3, as DNA: TGTGCCAGCAGCTTAGATAGGCTAGCGGGGAACAATGAGCAGTTCTTC. The chain has TRBV7-8 and TRBJ2-1; 9 positions agree with TRBD2. The CDR3 loop spans 16 amino acids. Germline-derived CDR1 and CDR2 are SGHVS and FQNEAQ. The V and J ends lost 1 base and 5 bases, in that order; junction bases with no gene match: 6.

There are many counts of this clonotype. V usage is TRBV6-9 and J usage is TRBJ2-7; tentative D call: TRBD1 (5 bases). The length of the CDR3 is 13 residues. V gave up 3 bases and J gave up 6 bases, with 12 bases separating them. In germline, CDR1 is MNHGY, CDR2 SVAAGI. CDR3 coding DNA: TGTGCCAGCAGTTACTTCAGGGATGGCGAGCAGTACTTC. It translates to CASSYFRDGEQYF.

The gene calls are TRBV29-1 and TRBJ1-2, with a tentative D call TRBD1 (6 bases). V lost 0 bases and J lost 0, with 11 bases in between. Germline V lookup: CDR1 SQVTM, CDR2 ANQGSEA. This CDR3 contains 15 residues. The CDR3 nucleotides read TGCAGCGTTGAAGAGGTGGGGGGCACTAACTATGGCTACACCTTC. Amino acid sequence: CSVEEVGGTNYGYTF. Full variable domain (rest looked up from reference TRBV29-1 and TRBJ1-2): SAVISQKPSRDICQRGTSLTIQCQVDSQVTMMFWYRQQPGQSLTLIATANQGSEATYESGFVIDKFPISRPNLTFSTLTVSNMSPEDSSIYLCSVEEVGGTNYGYTFGSGTRLTVV.

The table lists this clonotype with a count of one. In DNA, the CDR3 is TGTGCCAGCAGTTTACAGGGAGAGGCGGAAAAACTGTTTTTT. Protein sequence: CASSLQGEAEKLFF. V is TRBV28 and J is TRBJ1-4, with D perhaps matching TRBD1 (5 bases). V dropped 2 bases and J dropped 8 bases, with 12 bases sitting between them. Germline V gene data show CDR1 as MDHEN and CDR2 as SYDVKM. The length of the CDR3 is 14 residues.

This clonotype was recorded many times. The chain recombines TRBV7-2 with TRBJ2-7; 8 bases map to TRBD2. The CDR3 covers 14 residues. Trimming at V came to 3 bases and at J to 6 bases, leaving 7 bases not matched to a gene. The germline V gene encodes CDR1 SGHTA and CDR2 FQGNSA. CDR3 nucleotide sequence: TGTGCCAGCAGCTTCGGAAGGAGCGGGAGCGAGCAGTACTTC. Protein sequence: CASSFGRSGSEQYF.

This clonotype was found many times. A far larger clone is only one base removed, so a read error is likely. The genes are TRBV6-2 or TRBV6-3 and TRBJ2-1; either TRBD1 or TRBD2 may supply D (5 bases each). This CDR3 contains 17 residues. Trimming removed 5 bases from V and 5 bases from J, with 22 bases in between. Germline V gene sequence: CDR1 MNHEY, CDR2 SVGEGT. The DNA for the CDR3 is TGTGCCAGCAGTCGACCAGGGACGGGCGGGCCTAACAATGAGCAGTTCTTC. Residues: CASSRPGTGGPNNEQFF.

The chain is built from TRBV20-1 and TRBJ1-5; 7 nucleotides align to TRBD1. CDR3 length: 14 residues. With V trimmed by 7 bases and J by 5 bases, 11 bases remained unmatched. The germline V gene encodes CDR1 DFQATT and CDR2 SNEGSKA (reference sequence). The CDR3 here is CSVRSQGNDQPQHF. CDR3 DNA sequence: TGCAGTGTCCGATCACAGGGGAACGATCAGCCCCAGCATTTT.

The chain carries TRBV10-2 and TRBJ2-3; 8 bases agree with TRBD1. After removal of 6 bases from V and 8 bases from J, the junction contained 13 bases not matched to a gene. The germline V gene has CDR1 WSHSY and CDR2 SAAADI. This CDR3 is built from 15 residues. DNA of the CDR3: TGCGCCAGCAGGGAAACAGGGGGGCGTTCGGGTACGCAGTATTTT. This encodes CASRETGGRSGTQYF.

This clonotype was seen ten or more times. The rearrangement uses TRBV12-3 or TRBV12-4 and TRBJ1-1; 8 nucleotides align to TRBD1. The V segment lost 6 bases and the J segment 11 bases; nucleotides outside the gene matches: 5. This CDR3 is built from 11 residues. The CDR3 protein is CASSDRGRAFF. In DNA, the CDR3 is TGTGCCAGCAGCGACAGGGGACGGGCTTTCTTT.

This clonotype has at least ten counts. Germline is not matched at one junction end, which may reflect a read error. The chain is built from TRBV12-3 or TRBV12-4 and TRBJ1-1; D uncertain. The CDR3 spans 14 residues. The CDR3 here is CAGSFSGSNTEAFF. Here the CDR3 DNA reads TGTGCCGGCAGTTTTTCGGGTTCGAACACTGAAGCTTTCTTT.

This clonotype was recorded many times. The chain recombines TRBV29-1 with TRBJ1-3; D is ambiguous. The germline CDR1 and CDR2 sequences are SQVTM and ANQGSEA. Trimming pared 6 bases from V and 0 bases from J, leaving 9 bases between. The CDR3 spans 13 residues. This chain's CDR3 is CSVRQGSGNTIYF. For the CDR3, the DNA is TGCAGCGTCCGACAAGGCTCTGGAAACACCATATATTTT.

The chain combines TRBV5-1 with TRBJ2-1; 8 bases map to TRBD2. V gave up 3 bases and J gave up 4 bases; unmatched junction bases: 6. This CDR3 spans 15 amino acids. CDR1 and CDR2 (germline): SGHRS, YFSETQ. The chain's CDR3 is CASSSDPSGYNEQFF. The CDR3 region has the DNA TGCGCCAGCAGCTCCGACCCTAGCGGGTACAATGAGCAGTTCTTC.

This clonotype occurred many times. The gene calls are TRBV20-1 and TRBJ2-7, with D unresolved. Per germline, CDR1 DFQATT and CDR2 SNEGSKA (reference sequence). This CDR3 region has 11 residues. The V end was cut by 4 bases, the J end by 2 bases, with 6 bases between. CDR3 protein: CSATSAYEQYF. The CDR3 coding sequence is TGCAGTGCTACGTCAGCCTACGAGCAGTACTTC.

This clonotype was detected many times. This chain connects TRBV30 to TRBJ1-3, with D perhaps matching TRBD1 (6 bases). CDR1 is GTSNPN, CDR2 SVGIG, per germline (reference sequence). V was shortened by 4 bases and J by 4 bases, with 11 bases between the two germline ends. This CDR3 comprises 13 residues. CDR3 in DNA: TGTGCCTGGACCCGGGACACGGGAAACACCATATATTTT. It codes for CAWTRDTGNTIYF.

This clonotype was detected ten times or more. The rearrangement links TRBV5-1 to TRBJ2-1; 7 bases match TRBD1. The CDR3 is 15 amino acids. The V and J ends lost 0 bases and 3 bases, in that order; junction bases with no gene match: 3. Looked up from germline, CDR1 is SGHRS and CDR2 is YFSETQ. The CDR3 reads CASSLEGTDYNEQFF. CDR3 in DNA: TGCGCCAGCAGCTTGGAGGGGACAGACTACAATGAGCAGTTCTTC.

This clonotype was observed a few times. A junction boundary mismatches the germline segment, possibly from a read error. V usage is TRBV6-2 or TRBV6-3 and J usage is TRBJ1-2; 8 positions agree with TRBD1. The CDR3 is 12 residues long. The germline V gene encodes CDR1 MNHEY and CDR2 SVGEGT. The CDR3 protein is CASSYPGQAAYF. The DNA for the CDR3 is TGTGCCAGCAGTTACCCGGGACAGGCCGCATACTTC.

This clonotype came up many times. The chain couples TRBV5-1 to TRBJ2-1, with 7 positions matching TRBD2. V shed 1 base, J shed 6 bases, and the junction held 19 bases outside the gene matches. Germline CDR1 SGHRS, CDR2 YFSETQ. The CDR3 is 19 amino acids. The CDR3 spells CASSLMFQVSGAMFNEQFF. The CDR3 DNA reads TGCGCCAGCAGCTTGATGTTTCAGGTGAGCGGGGCCATGTTCAATGAGCAGTTCTTC. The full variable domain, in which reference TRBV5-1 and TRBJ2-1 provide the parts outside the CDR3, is KAGVTQTPRYLIKTRGQQVTLSCSPISGHRSVSWYQQTPGQGLQFLFEYFSETQRNKGNFPGRFSGRQFSNSRSEMNVSTLELGDSALYLCASSLMFQVSGAMFNEQFFGPGTRLTVL.

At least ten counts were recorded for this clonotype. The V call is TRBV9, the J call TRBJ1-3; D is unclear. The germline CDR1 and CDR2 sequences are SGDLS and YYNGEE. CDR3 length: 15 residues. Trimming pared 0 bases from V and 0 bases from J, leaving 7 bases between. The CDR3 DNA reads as TGTGCCAGCAGCGTAGCCGAAAGCTCTGGAAACACCATATATTTT. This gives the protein CASSVAESSGNTIYF.

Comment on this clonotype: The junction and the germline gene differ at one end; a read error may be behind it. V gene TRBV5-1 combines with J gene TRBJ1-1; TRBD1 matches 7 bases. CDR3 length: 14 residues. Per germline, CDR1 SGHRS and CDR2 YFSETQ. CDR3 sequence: CASSAGQPNTGAFF. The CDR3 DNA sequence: TGCGCCAGCAGCGCGGGACAGCCGAACACTGGAGCTTTCTTT.

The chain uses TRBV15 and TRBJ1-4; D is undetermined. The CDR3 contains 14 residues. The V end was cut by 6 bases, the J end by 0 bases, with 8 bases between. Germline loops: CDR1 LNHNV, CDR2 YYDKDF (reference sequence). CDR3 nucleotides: TGTGCCACCAGATCTGGGACAACTAATGAAAAACTGTTTTTT. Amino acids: CATRSGTTNEKLFF.

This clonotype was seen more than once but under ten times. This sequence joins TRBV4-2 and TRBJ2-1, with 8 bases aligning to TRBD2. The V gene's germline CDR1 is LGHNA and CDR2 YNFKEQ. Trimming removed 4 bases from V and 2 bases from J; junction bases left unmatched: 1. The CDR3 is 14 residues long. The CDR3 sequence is CASSPGGAYNEQFF. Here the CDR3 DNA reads TGTGCCAGCAGCCCGGGGGGGGCCTACAATGAGCAGTTCTTC.

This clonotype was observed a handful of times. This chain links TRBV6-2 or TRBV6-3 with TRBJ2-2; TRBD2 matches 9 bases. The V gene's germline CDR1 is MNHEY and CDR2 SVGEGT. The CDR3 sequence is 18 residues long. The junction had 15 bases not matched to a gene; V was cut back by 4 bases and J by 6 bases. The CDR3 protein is CASSSTRGLAILPGELFF. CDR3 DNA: TGTGCCAGCAGTTCTACAAGGGGACTAGCAATCCTCCCCGGGGAGCTGTTTTTT.

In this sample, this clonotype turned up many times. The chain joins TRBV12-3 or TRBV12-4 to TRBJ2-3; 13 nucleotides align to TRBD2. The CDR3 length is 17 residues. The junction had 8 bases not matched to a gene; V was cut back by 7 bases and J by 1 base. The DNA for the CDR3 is TGTGCCAGCACCGGACTAGCGGGAGAGTTCGGCACAGATACGCAGTATTTT. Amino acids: CASTGLAGEFGTDTQYF.

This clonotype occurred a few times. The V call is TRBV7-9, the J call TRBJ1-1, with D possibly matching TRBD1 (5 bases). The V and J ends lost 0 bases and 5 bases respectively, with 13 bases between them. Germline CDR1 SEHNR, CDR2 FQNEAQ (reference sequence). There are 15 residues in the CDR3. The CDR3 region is CASSLAQGLETEAFF. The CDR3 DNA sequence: TGTGCCAGCAGCTTAGCGCAGGGCTTAGAGACTGAAGCTTTCTTT. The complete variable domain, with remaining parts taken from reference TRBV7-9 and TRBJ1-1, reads DTGVSQNPRHKITKRGQNVTFRCDPISEHNRLYWYRQTLGQGPEFLTYFQNEAQLEKSRLLSDRFSAERPKGSFSTLEIQRTEQGDSAMYLCASSLAQGLETEAFFGQGTRLTVV.

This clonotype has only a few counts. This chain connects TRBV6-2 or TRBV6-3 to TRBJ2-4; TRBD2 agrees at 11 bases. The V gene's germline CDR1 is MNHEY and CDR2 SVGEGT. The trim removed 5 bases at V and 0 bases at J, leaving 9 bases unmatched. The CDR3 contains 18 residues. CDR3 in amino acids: CASSDSGRAFLAKNIQYF. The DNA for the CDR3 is TGTGCCAGCAGTGATAGCGGGAGGGCGTTTCTAGCCAAAAACATTCAGTACTTC.

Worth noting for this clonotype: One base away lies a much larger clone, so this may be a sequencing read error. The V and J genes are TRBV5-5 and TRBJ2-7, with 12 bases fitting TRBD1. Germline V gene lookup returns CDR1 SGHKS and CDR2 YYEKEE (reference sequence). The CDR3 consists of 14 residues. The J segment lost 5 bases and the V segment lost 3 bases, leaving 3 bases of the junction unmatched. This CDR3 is CASSWGQGAHEQYF. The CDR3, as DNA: TGTGCCAGCAGCTGGGGACAGGGGGCCCACGAGCAGTACTTC.

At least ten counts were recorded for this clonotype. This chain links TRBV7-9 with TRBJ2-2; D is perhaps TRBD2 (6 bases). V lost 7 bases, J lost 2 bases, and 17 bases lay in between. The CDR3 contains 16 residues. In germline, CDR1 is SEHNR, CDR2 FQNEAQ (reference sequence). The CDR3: CASTVGLGKNTGELFF. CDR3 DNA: TGTGCCAGCACTGTGGGACTTGGAAAAAACACCGGGGAGCTGTTTTTT.